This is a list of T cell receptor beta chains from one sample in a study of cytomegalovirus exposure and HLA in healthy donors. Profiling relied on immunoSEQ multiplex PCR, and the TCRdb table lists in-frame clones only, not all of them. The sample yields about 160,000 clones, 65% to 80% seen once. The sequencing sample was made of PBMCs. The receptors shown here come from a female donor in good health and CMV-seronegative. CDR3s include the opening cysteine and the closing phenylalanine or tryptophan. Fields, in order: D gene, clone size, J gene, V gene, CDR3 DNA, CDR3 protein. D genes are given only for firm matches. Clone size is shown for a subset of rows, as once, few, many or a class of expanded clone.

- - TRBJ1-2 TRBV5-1 TGCGCCAGCAGCTTGGCAGATCTTGGTGGCTACACCTTC CASSLADLGGYTF
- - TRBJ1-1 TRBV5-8 TGTGCCAGCAGCTTGAGTAGGGGATGGACTGAAGCTTTCTTT CASSLSRGWTEAFF
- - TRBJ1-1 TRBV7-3 TGTGCCAGCAGAGGGGATTCTCAAGCTTTCTTT CASRGDSQAFF
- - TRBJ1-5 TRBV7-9 TGTGCCAGCAGCTTAGCGGCGGATCCCCAGCATTTT CASSLAADPQHF
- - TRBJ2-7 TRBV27 TGTGCCAGCAGTTTGCAGGGTCTTTCCTACGAGCAGTACTTC CASSLQGLSYEQYF
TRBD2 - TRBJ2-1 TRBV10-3 TGTGCCTCGGGACTAGCGGGGGGAGTTTCAAATGAGCAGTTCTTC CASGLAGGVSNEQFF
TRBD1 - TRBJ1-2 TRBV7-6 TGTGCCAGCAGCTTAGTAGGGGGCGATGGCTACACCTTC CASSLVGGDGYTF
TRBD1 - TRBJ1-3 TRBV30 TGTGCCTGTCACAGGGGCCCATCCTCTGGAAACACCATATATTTT CACHRGPSSGNTIYF
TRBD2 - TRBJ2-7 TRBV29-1 TGCAGTATTGGACTAGCCGGATACGAGCAGTACTTC CSIGLAGYEQYF
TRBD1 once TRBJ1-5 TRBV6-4 TGTGCCAGCAGTGACAACAGGGGGCGCCGGAATAGCAATCAGCCCCAGCATTTT CASSDNRGRRNSNQPQHF
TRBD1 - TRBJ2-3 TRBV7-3 TGTGCCAGCAGCTTTACAGGGGGAAGCACAGATACGCAGTATTTT CASSFTGGSTDTQYF
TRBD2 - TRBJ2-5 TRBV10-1 TGCGCCAGCAGCGCAGGACTAGCGGGGTGGGAGACCCAGTACTTC CASSAGLAGWETQYF
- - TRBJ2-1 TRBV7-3 TGTGCCAGCAGCTTAATCCAGTCCAATGAGCAGTTCTTC CASSLIQSNEQFF
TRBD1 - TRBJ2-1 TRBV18 TGTGCCAGCTCATCAGCCCAGGGGGATTACAATGAGCAGTTCTTC CASSSAQGDYNEQFF
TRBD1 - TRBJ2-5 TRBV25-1 TGTGCCAGCAGACAGGGGGAGACCCAGTACTTC CASRQGETQYF
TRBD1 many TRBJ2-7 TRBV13 TGTGCCAGCAGTTCCAAAGGGACAGGGTCCTACGAGCAGTACTTC CASSSKGTGSYEQYF
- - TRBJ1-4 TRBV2 TGTGCCAGCAGTGAAGCGAGTGGAGGCGAAAAACTGTTTTTT CASSEASGGEKLFF
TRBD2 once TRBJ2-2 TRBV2 TGTGCCAGCAGGGAACAGACTAGCGGGAGCACCGGGGAGCTGTTTTTT CASREQTSGSTGELFF
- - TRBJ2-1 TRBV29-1 TGCAGCGTCCGGGAACCCGGCGAGCAGTTCTTC CSVREPGEQFF
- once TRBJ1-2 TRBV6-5 TGTGCCAGCAGTTACAACAGGGAGGGGGATGGCTACACCTTC CASSYNREGDGYTF
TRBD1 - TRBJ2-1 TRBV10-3 TGTGCCATCAGTTTTGACAGGGCCGAGTACAATGAGCAGTTCTTC CAISFDRAEYNEQFF
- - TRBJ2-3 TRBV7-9 TGTGCCAGCAGCTACGACTGGGATACGCAGTATTTT CASSYDWDTQYF
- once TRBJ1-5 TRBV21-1 TGTGCCAGCAGCAAAGGGTGGAGGGGCAATCAGCCCCAGCATTTT CASSKGWRGNQPQHF
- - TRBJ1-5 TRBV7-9 TGTGCCAGCAGCTTACACGGGGGTGGGAGCAATCAGCCCCAGCATTTT CASSLHGGGSNQPQHF
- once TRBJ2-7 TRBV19 TGTGCCAGTAGTATATCTGGGCCGGGAACCTACGAGCAGTACTTC CASSISGPGTYEQYF
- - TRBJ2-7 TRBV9 TGTGCCAGCCGCTGTATGACTGGCATCTACGAGCAGTACTTC CASRCMTGIYEQYF
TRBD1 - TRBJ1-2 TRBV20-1 TGCAGTGGACAGGGGGCGTATGGCTACACCTTC CSGQGAYGYTF
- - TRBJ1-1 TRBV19 TGTGCCAGTATCCCGCCTGGCAGGCGGGACACTGAAGCTTTCTTT CASIPPGRRDTEAFF
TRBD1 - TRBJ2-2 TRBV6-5 TGTGCCAGCAGTTTCGGGACAGGGGGAAAAACCGGGGAGCCGTTTTTT CASSFGTGGKTGEPFF
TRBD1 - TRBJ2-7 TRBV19 TGTGCCAGTAGTAGCGGGACAGGCCTCACCTACGAGCAGTACTTC CASSSGTGLTYEQYF
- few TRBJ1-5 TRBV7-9 TGTGCCAGCAGCGATCCGACCAGGGTCGGTCAGCCCCAGCATTTT CASSDPTRVGQPQHF
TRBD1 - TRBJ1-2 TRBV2 TGTGCCAGTGACAGGGGGCGTAAGGGCTACACCTTC CASDRGRKGYTF
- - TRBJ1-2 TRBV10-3 TGTGCCATCAGTGACAACTCCCAAAGAAACTATGGCTACACCTTC CAISDNSQRNYGYTF
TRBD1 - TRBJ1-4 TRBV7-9 TGTGCCAGCAGCTTATCGGGACAGGGGAATGAAAAACTGTTTTTT CASSLSGQGNEKLFF
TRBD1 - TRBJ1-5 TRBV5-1 TGCGCCAGCAGCCGGGGGACAGGCATCAATCAGCCCCAGCATTTT CASSRGTGINQPQHF
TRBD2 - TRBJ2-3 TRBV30 TGTGCCTGGTGCCAGCGGGAGGGCACAGATACGCAGTATTTT CAWCQREGTDTQYF
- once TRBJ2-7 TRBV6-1 TGTGCCAGCATGGCCCCTGTTGGTAGCAACGAGCAGTACTTC CASMAPVGSNEQYF
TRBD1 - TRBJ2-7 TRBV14 TGTGCCAGCAGCCACAACAGGGGGCCGGGACTTCGATACGAGCAGTACTTC CASSHNRGPGLRYEQYF
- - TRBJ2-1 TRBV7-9 TGTGCCAGCAGCTTATATGGGGGGAGGAGCTGGGGAAATGAGCAGTTCTTC CASSLYGGRSWGNEQFF
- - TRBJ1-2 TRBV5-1 TGCGCCAGCAGCTTGGACGGACAGAGCTATGGCTACACCTTC CASSLDGQSYGYTF
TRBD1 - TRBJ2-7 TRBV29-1 TGCAGCGTTCTCGGACAGGGCTACGAGCAGTACTTC CSVLGQGYEQYF
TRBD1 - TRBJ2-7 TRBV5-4 TGTGCCAGCAGTCATTACAGGGGCGACCTCTACGAGCAGTACTTC CASSHYRGDLYEQYF
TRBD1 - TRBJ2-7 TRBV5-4 TGTGCCAGCAGTCCGGGACAGGGGCGTATAACTTCCTACGAGCAGTACTTC CASSPGQGRITSYEQYF
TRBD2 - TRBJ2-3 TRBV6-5 TGTGCCAGCAGTTACTGGGAGGGAACAGATACGCAGTATTTT CASSYWEGTDTQYF
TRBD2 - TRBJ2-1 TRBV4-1 TGCGCCAGCAGCCATGCCGGACTAGCGCTAGGTAATGAGCAGTTCTTC CASSHAGLALGNEQFF
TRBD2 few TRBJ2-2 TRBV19 TGTGCCAGTAGTACTTCGTCTAGCGGGAGAGGCGGGGAGCTGTTTTTT CASSTSSSGRGGELFF
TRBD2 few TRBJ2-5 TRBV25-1 TGTGCCAGCAGTGTTTCGTCTAGCGGGAGTTGGGAGACCCAGTACTTC CASSVSSSGSWETQYF
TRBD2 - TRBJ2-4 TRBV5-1 TGCGCCAGCAGCCCTACCCAACTAGCGGGGGTTGACATTCAGTACTTC CASSPTQLAGVDIQYF
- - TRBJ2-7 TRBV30 TGTGCCTGGGTCACAGGGCCCGAGCAGTACTTC CAWVTGPEQYF
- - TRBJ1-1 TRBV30 TGTGCCTGGGGAGGCGGGAGCCAGGTGAACACTGAAGCTTTCTTT CAWGGGSQVNTEAFF
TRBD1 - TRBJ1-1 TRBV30 TGTGCCTGGGGAAAGACAGGGTCAGTAAGGACTGAAGCTTTCTTT CAWGKTGSVRTEAFF
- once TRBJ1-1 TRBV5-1 TGCGCCAGCAGTAACACCTACACTGAAGCTTTCTTT CASSNTYTEAFF
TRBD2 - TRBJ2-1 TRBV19 TGTGCCAGTAGTATAAAACTAGCGGGGGGTGAGCAGTTCTTC CASSIKLAGGEQFF
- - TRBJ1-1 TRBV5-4 TGTGCCAGCAGTTTCCCCAGGGGTTCGAACACTGAAGCTTTCTTT CASSFPRGSNTEAFF
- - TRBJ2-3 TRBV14 TGTGCCAGCAGCCAACTTACAGATACGCAGTATTTT CASSQLTDTQYF
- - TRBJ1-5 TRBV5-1 TGCGCCAGCAGTTTCCTGTCAGGGGTTAATCAGCCCCAGCATTTT CASSFLSGVNQPQHF
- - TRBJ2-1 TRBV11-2 TGTGCCAGCAGCTTAGATTTAGGGGGGAGGGCAGAGCAGTTCTTC CASSLDLGGRAEQFF
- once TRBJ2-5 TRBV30 TGTGCCTGGAGTCAAAGGGGGGGGCAGGGGAAAGAGACCCAGTACTTC CAWSQRGGQGKETQYF
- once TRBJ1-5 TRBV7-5 TGTGTCAGAAGCTTAGGGGACAGGGGCGACCATAGCAATCAGCCCCAGCATTTT CVRSLGDRGDHSNQPQHF
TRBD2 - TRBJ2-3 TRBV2 TGTGCCAGCAGTGCCCTCCGGGACTACACAGATACGCAGTATTTT CASSALRDYTDTQYF